The 30 T cell receptor beta chains reported below all come from one sample, sequenced in a study of blood T cell repertoires in COVID-19 (dated by TCRdb to 2018 to 2020). The receptor library was made with the immunoSEQ multiplex PCR assay. Not all clones reach the TCRdb copy of this immuneACCESS table, which keeps in-frame sequences only. Checked studies attribute under half of the gap to unresolved V genes and leave the rest unexplained. In all, the sample holds about 360,000 clones, and 75% to 90% of those were seen once. The ten largest account for 7.1% of the sample. What was sequenced was peripheral blood. These TCRs come from a woman aged 60-70 years with COVID-19, enrolled during active disease.

The V gene is TRBV5-5, the J gene TRBJ2-3; 10 nucleotides align to TRBD2. The CDR3 runs 16 residues. J gave up 3 bases and V 5 bases, and 9 bases lay outside the gene matches. The V gene's germline CDR1 is SGHKS and CDR2 YYEKEE (reference sequence). The CDR3 DNA reads as TGTGCCAGCAGTTCGGGACTAGCGATGACGACAGATACGCAGTATTTT. Residues: CASSSGLAMTTDTQYF.

The J gene is TRBJ1-1, the V gene TRBV30, with 8 bases fitting TRBD1. This CDR3 contains 15 residues. V was clipped by 2 bases and J by 8 bases; unmatched bases: 13. CDR1 and CDR2 from the germline V gene are GTSNPN and SVGIG (reference sequence). The CDR3 sequence: CAWSPLDRDSSEAFF. For the CDR3, the DNA is TGTGCCTGGAGTCCACTGGACAGGGATTCGTCCGAAGCTTTCTTT. The whole variable domain, remainder taken from reference TRBV30 and TRBJ1-1, is SQTIHQWPATLVQPVGSPLSLECTVEGTSNPNLYWYRQAAGRGLQLLFYSVGIGQISSEVPQNLSASRPQDRQFILSSKKLLLSDSGFYLCAWSPLDRDSSEAFFGQGTRLTVV.

The rearrangement joins TRBV2 to TRBJ2-7, with a weak D call TRBD2 (5 bases). Trimming left V 8 bases short and J 0 bases short, with 11 bases between. The CDR3 covers 13 residues. The germline V gene has CDR1 SNHLY and CDR2 FYNNEI. Written as DNA, the CDR3 is TGTGCCAGCTTGGAGGCTTCCTCCTACGAGCAGTACTTC. It translates to CASLEASSYEQYF.

The CDR3 DNA reads as TGTGCCAGCAGCTTACAAGGGGCAGGGAATTCACCCCTCCACTTT. Its translation: CASSLQGAGNSPLHF. The rearrangement joins TRBV13 to TRBJ1-6; TRBD1 is a possible D gene (5 bases). The V gene's germline CDR1 is PRHDT and CDR2 FYEKMQ (reference sequence). Trimming cost V 2 bases and J 7 bases, with 12 bases left between them. This CDR3 has 15 residues.

This clone was seen more than once but under ten times. The V and J genes are TRBV7-9 and TRBJ2-7, with TRBD1 matching 8 bases. Losses at the gene ends were 10 bases for V and 4 bases for J; bases not matched to a gene: 6. The V gene's germline CDR1 is SEHNR and CDR2 FQNEAQ (reference sequence). The CDR3 spans 12 residues. The CDR3: CATQGQGYEQYF. DNA for the CDR3: TGTGCCACCCAAGGACAGGGATACGAGCAGTACTTC.

This clone was recorded once. The chain combines TRBV7-9 with TRBJ1-5; D call uncertain. From germline, CDR1 is SEHNR and CDR2 FQNEAQ (reference sequence). This CDR3 is 16 amino acids long. Trimming shortened V by 1 base and J by 7 bases, and 17 bases separated the two germline ends. CDR3 sequence (DNA): TGTGCCAGCAGCTTAGTAGGAGGCCCAACTGGACAGCCCCAGCATTTT. Its translation is CASSLVGGPTGQPQHF.

This clone has more than one count but fewer than ten. V gene TRBV12-3 or TRBV12-4 combines with J gene TRBJ1-2; maybe TRBD1 (5 bases). Trimming cost V 1 base and J 8 bases, with 11 bases left between them. There are 13 residues in the CDR3. The CDR3 sequence is CASSLEGQVGYTF. CDR3 nucleotide sequence: TGTGCCAGCAGTTTAGAGGGGCAGGTGGGCTACACCTTC.

The chain combines TRBV18 with TRBJ2-7; 10 bases fit TRBD1. Per the germline V gene, CDR1 is KGHSH and CDR2 is LQKENI. V lost 2 bases to trimming and J lost 6 bases; unmatched junction nucleotides: 13. The CDR3 extends over 17 amino acids. The CDR3 coding sequence is TGTGCCAGCTCACCATTTGACTTTGGGACAGGGGCTTTCGAGCAGTACTTC. This gives the protein CASSPFDFGTGAFEQYF. The complete variable domain, with remaining parts taken from reference TRBV18 and TRBJ2-7, reads NAGVMQNPRHLVRRRGQEARLRCSPMKGHSHVYWYRQLPEEGLKFMVYLQKENIIDESGMPKERFSAEFPKEGPSILRIQQVVRGDSAAYFCASSPFDFGTGAFEQYFGPGTRLTVT.

The chain is built from TRBV9 and TRBJ2-7; 9 bases fit TRBD1. The CDR3 loop spans 16 amino acids. Germline V gene sequence: CDR1 SGDLS, CDR2 YYNGEE. The V segment lost 3 bases and the J segment 3 bases; nucleotides outside the gene matches: 10. The CDR3 nucleotides read TGTGCCAGCAGCGCGGGACAGGGAATTAATATCTACGAGCAGTACTTC. Protein sequence: CASSAGQGINIYEQYF. The entire variable domain, with the rest obtained from reference TRBV9 and TRBJ2-7, is as follows: DSGVTQTPKHLITATGQRVTLRCSPRSGDLSVYWYQQSLDQGLQFLIQYYNGEERAKGNILERFSAQQFPDLHSELNLSSLELGDSALYFCASSAGQGINIYEQYFGPGTRLTVT.

The V call is TRBV30, the J call TRBJ2-7; D remains ambiguous. Between the trimmed V and J ends, which lost 4 bases and 4 bases, there was a span of 8 bases. This CDR3 is 11 amino acids long. CDR1 and CDR2 from the germline V gene are GTSNPN and SVGIG (reference sequence). The CDR3 DNA reads as TGTGCCTGGAATCGGAGATACGAGCAGTACTTC. The encoded protein is CAWNRRYEQYF.

V is TRBV4-2 and J is TRBJ1-4; D is perhaps TRBD1 (5 bases). The ends were cut back, 1 base at V and 3 bases at J, with 12 bases in the middle. The CDR3 runs to 16 residues. CDR1 and CDR2 from the germline V gene are LGHNA and YNFKEQ. The CDR3 sequence is CASSQAIQGPNEKLFF. The CDR3 region has the DNA TGTGCCAGCAGCCAAGCGATTCAGGGCCCTAATGAAAAACTGTTTTTT.

V usage is TRBV29-1 and J usage is TRBJ2-7; D might be TRBD1 (6 bases). This CDR3 spans 14 amino acids. V lost 7 bases to trimming and J lost 2 bases, with 18 bases between them. Looked up from germline, CDR1 is SQVTM and CDR2 is ANQGSEA. CDR3 protein: CSAKTRGGTYEQYF. The CDR3 nucleotides are TGCAGCGCTAAAACCAGGGGCGGAACCTACGAGCAGTACTTC.

This clone was observed once. The J gene is TRBJ1-2, the V gene TRBV7-8; maybe TRBD1 (5 bases). CDR3 length: 14 amino acids. The germline gives CDR1 SGHVS, CDR2 FQNEAQ. Trimming took off 1 base at V and 4 bases at J, with 10 bases between the two ends. The CDR3 spells CASSLGGSTYGYTF. The CDR3 coding sequence is TGTGCCAGCAGCTTAGGGGGCAGTACCTATGGCTACACCTTC.

The chain has TRBV5-1 and TRBJ2-2; D remains unclear. The CDR3 has 15 residues. Germline CDR1 and CDR2: SGHRS and YFSETQ. The ends were cut back, 4 bases at V and 2 bases at J, with 12 bases in the middle. The CDR3 is CASSPPTHNTGELFF. The CDR3 DNA sequence: TGCGCCAGCAGCCCTCCGACACACAACACCGGGGAGCTGTTTTTT.

The V and J genes are TRBV5-4 and TRBJ2-3; D is possibly TRBD2 (5 bases). Germline lookup yields CDR1 SGHNT and CDR2 YYREEE (reference sequence). The germline V and J ends were trimmed by 4 bases and 1 base, with 16 bases remaining between them. The CDR3 length is 16 residues. The DNA for the CDR3 is TGTGCCAGCAGCCCCGGGGAGCCGCCTGGCACAGATACGCAGTATTTT. It is translated as CASSPGEPPGTDTQYF.

The chain employs TRBV9 and TRBJ2-3, with TRBD2 as a possible D gene (7 bases). Per the germline V gene, CDR1 is SGDLS and CDR2 is YYNGEE. There are 15 residues in the CDR3. V was shortened by 3 bases and J by 3 bases, with 14 bases between the two germline ends. The CDR3 nucleotides are TGTGCCAGCAGCGAGGAGGGGGGGTGGACAGATACGCAGTATTTT. Protein: CASSEEGGWTDTQYF.

V and J are TRBV6-5 and TRBJ2-3; a possible D gene is TRBD1 (6 bases). CDR1 is MNHEY and CDR2 is SVGAGI in the germline V gene. V was shortened by 5 bases and J by 1 base, with 7 bases between the two germline ends. The CDR3 length is 13 residues. CDR3 nucleotides: TGTGCCAGCAGTCACAGGGGCACAGATACGCAGTATTTT. It encodes CASSHRGTDTQYF.

The chain uses TRBV9 and TRBJ1-2; tentative D call: TRBD1 (5 bases). CDR1 and CDR2 (germline): SGDLS, YYNGEE. The CDR3 consists of 15 residues. The germline V and J ends were trimmed by 0 bases and 4 bases, with 13 bases remaining between them. The chain's CDR3 is CASSVGAGQAYGYTF. The CDR3 nucleotides read TGTGCCAGCAGCGTAGGGGCAGGACAAGCCTATGGCTACACCTTC. The complete variable domain, with remaining parts taken from reference TRBV9 and TRBJ1-2, reads DSGVTQTPKHLITATGQRVTLRCSPRSGDLSVYWYQQSLDQGLQFLIQYYNGEERAKGNILERFSAQQFPDLHSELNLSSLELGDSALYFCASSVGAGQAYGYTFGSGTRLTVV.

A few counts support this clone. This chain joins TRBV10-3 and TRBJ1-4, with TRBD1 matching 10 bases. Germline V gene lookup returns CDR1 ENHRY and CDR2 SYGVKD. The CDR3 consists of 16 residues. The junction had 9 bases not matched to a gene; V was cut back by 4 bases and J by 7 bases. The CDR3 loop is CAISANHGTGVEKLFF. CDR3 nucleotides: TGTGCCATCAGTGCGAATCATGGGACAGGGGTTGAAAAACTGTTTTTT.

The CDR3 DNA reads as TGTGCCAGCAGCCATCCCGGACTAGCGGGGGATCAAGAGACCCAGTACTTC. The encoded protein is CASSHPGLAGDQETQYF. This chain links TRBV3-1 (or the pseudogene TRBV3-2) with TRBJ2-5, with TRBD2 identical over 13 bases. CDR1 LGHDT and CDR2 YNNKEL come from the germline V gene (reference sequence). This CDR3 spans 17 amino acids. J was trimmed by 2 bases and V by 3 bases; bases with no gene match: 6.

The V gene is TRBV5-6, the J gene TRBJ2-1; TRBD1 agrees at 9 bases. The V gene's germline CDR1 is SGHDT and CDR2 YYEEEE. CDR3 length: 15 amino acids. The trim removed 3 bases at V and 9 bases at J, leaving 10 bases unmatched. The CDR3: CASSYGYRGPGEQFF. The CDR3 nucleotides are TGTGCCAGCAGCTACGGCTACAGGGGGCCGGGTGAGCAGTTCTTC.

The chain uses TRBV4-1 and TRBJ2-5, with TRBD1 matching 9 bases. CDR3 length equals 15 residues. Germline CDR1 and CDR2: MGHRA and YSYEKL. V was pared by 1 base and J by 8 bases, with 8 bases of the junction left unmatched. The CDR3 region is CASSQVEDRGPTQYF. The CDR3 nucleotides read TGCGCCAGCAGCCAAGTAGAGGACAGGGGTCCTACCCAGTACTTC.

V and J are TRBV30 and TRBJ2-7, with D possibly being TRBD1 (7 bases). The CDR3 is 15 amino acids. Per germline, CDR1 GTSNPN and CDR2 SVGIG (reference sequence). V lost 5 bases to trimming and J lost 3 bases, with 20 bases between them. The CDR3 DNA follows: TGTGCCTGGCGTTATGGACAGGCGGGACGCTACGAGCAGTACTTC. Protein product: CAWRYGQAGRYEQYF.

In nucleotides, the CDR3 is TGTGCCAGCAGTTTATCGAGAGGGTTGGGCACAGATACGCAGTATTTT. Translating it yields CASSLSRGLGTDTQYF. The rearrangement uses TRBV27 and TRBJ2-3; TRBD2 is a possible D gene (5 bases). The CDR3 contains 16 residues. Per the germline V gene, CDR1 is MNHEY and CDR2 is SMNVEV (reference sequence). The V gene lost 0 bases and the J gene lost 1 base, with 11 bases spanning the gap.

In this sample, this clone turned up once. The chain has TRBV29-1 and TRBJ2-6; D possibly corresponds to TRBD2 (5 bases). The V end lost 3 bases, the J end lost 2 bases, and 5 bases lay between the germline ends. Germline loops: CDR1 SQVTM, CDR2 ANQGSEA. There are 13 residues in the CDR3. The DNA of the CDR3 is TGCAGCGTTGACGGGACTGGGGCCAACGTCCTGACTTTC. This encodes CSVDGTGANVLTF. Complete variable domain (other parts from reference TRBV29-1 and TRBJ2-6): SAVISQKPSRDICQRGTSLTIQCQVDSQVTMMFWYRQQPGQSLTLIATANQGSEATYESGFVIDKFPISRPNLTFSTLTVSNMSPEDSSIYLCSVDGTGANVLTFGAGSRLTVL.

This clone was seen only once. The V call is TRBV4-1, the J call TRBJ2-1; 11 bases map to TRBD1. V lost 3 bases, J lost 7 bases, and 11 bases stayed unmatched. The CDR3 has 17 amino acids. CDR1 and CDR2 (germline): MGHRA, YSYEKL. This CDR3 reads CASSHRSGGTGGNEQFF. For the CDR3, the DNA is TGCGCCAGCAGCCACCGCTCGGGGGGGACAGGGGGGAATGAGCAGTTCTTC.

This clone was seen only a few times. The gene calls are TRBV7-3 and TRBJ2-5, with 8 bases lining up with TRBD2. CDR3 length: 17 residues. The V and J ends lost 5 bases and 1 base, in that order; junction bases with no gene match: 12. Germline CDR1 and CDR2: SGHTA and FQGTGA. CDR3 region: CASSPNGGGEVQETQYF. The CDR3 region has the DNA TGTGCCAGCAGCCCGAACGGGGGGGGTGAGGTCCAAGAGACCCAGTACTTC. The full variable domain, rest sourced from reference TRBV7-3 and TRBJ2-5, is GAGVSQTPSNKVTEKGKYVELRCDPISGHTALYWYRQSLGQGPEFLIYFQGTGAADDSGLPNDRFFAVRPEGSVSTLKIQRTERGDSAVYLCASSPNGGGEVQETQYFGPGTRLLVL.

V usage is TRBV27 and J usage is TRBJ2-5, with 10 bases that match TRBD2. Germline V gene sequence: CDR1 MNHEY, CDR2 SMNVEV (reference sequence). Trimming removed 1 base from V and 3 bases from J; junction bases left unmatched: 2. The CDR3 loop spans 15 amino acids. The CDR3 nucleotides are TGTGCCAGCAGTTTATATAGCGGGGGGAAAGAGACCCAGTACTTC. Translating gives CASSLYSGGKETQYF.

V usage is TRBV12-5 and J usage is TRBJ1-4, with a possible D match to TRBD1 (5 bases). The CDR3 is made up of 17 amino acids. Between the trimmed V and J ends, which lost 1 base and 4 bases, there was a span of 16 bases. Germline V gene lookup returns CDR1 LGHNT and CDR2 FRNRAP. DNA of the CDR3: TGTGCTAGTGGTTTGGGGGGCCAGGGCTTAATTAATGAAAAACTGTTTTTT. It is translated as CASGLGGQGLINEKLFF.

J is TRBJ2-7 and V is TRBV18; 9 positions match TRBD1. V was pared by 4 bases and J by 2 bases, with 12 bases of the junction left unmatched. This CDR3 has 17 amino acids. The germline V gene has CDR1 KGHSH and CDR2 LQKENI. CDR3 sequence (DNA): TGTGCCAGCTCACTTGGGACAGGGTTTTCTCGCACCTACGAGCAGTACTTC. It is translated as CASSLGTGFSRTYEQYF.